This section outlines one T cell receptor beta chain sequence together with its context. Original handling: Scientists estimated how many nucleated cells there were by amplifying reference gene primers. Profiling relied on immunoSEQ multiplex PCR, and the TCRdb table lists in-frame clones only, not all of them. V, J and clone size were drawn from that table, and D and trimming were deduced from the DNA. Counted here are a few hundred thousand clones, approximately 78% occurring once; the ten biggest clones make up about 9%. Trimming cost V 5 bases and J 7 bases; bases outside gene matches: 12. There are 15 residues in the CDR3. Germline CDR1 is SEHNR and CDR2 is FQNEAQ (reference sequence). This specimen belongs to a study of blood T cell repertoires in COVID-19. Participants had their cohort set by participant-reported clinical history. Cohort 3 recovery required two negative PCRs, clearance, or symptom resolution.

The chain combines TRBV7-9 with TRBJ1-2, with 8 nucleotides matching TRBD1. The sequence derives from a man aged 35 to 55 who had recovered from COVID-19. The sequencing input was PBMCs or T cells enriched from blood (not recorded which). As DNA, the CDR3 is TGTGCCAGCAGCCCGTCAGGGGGCGAATCTGGTGGCTACACCTTC. Protein: CASSPSGGESGGYTF.